A single sample gave rise to the 21 T cell receptor beta chains below, sequenced in a study of identical twins. A single record per CDR3 protein comes from TCRdb applying MiXCR to the 5' RACE reads. Among 500,000 or so distinct CDR3 sequences listed, 22% were seen once. These data were likewise used in another study, on T cells expressing NK-cell markers.

The material sequenced was CD4+ T cells sorted from blood. Receptor source: a young woman in good health.

V is TRBV20-1 and J is TRBJ2-1; D not resolved. With 1 base removed from V and 9 bases from J, the gap between germline ends came to 10 bases. The CDR3 loop spans 12 amino acids. Germline-derived CDR1 and CDR2 are DFQATT and SNEGSKA (reference sequence). The CDR3 protein is CSARVLEAEQFF. CDR3 DNA sequence: TGCAGTGCTAGAGTTTTGGAAGCTGAGCAGTTCTTC.

This clonotype was observed a handful of times. The chain is built from TRBV5-1 and TRBJ2-7; D unresolved. Germline V gene lookup returns CDR1 SGHRS and CDR2 YFSETQ. Trimming left V 2 bases short and J 7 bases short, with 10 bases between. There are 12 residues in the CDR3. The CDR3 bases are TGCGCCAGCAGCTTAAAGGTGGGAGAGCAGTACTTC. It is translated as CASSLKVGEQYF.

A few counts support this clonotype. The rearrangement links TRBV3-1 to TRBJ2-1; 8 bases are shared with TRBD2. Trimming removed 1 base from V and 6 bases from J; junction bases left unmatched: 5. Germline values: CDR1 LGHDT, CDR2 YNNKEL (reference sequence). CDR3 length: 15 amino acids. This CDR3 reads CASSQVERGFNEQFF. DNA of the CDR3: TGTGCCAGCAGCCAAGTTGAGCGGGGGTTCAATGAGCAGTTCTTC.

The chain recombines TRBV20-1 with TRBJ2-7, with TRBD1 as a possible D gene (6 bases). Germline assignment: CDR1 DFQATT and CDR2 SNEGSKA (reference sequence). This CDR3 spans 15 amino acids. V lost 3 bases and J lost 0, with 15 bases in between. CDR3 sequence: CSASRGGRSSYEQYF. As DNA, the CDR3 is TGCAGTGCTAGCCGAGGGGGTAGGAGCTCCTACGAGCAGTACTTC.

This clonotype was picked up a small number of times. The chain recombines TRBV5-5 with TRBJ2-1; no clear D gene. CDR3 size: 17 residues. Trimming took 1 base from V and 9 from J, leaving 23 bases between them. CDR1 is SGHKS and CDR2 is YYEKEE in the germline V gene (reference sequence). The CDR3 nucleotides read TGTGCCAGCAGCTTGAGGCTTTCAGAACGGTGGTTTAGTGAGCAGTTCTTC. As protein: CASSLRLSERWFSEQFF.

The chain is built from TRBV4-1 and TRBJ1-1; maybe TRBD1 (5 bases). Trimming cost V 7 bases and J 3 bases, with 18 bases left between them. The CDR3 totals 15 residues. Germline-derived CDR1 and CDR2 are MGHRA and YSYEKL. Here the CDR3 DNA reads TGCGCCAGCAACCTAAGGCAGGGTGCAGACACTGAAGCTTTCTTT. Amino acid sequence: CASNLRQGADTEAFF.

This clonotype was counted only a few times. V and J are TRBV12-3 or TRBV12-4 and TRBJ2-2; 10 nucleotides line up with TRBD1. The V and J ends lost 1 base and 5 bases, in that order; junction bases with no gene match: 4. The CDR3 spans 16 residues. The CDR3 region has the DNA TGTGCCAGCAGTTTAGGACAGGGGGCAAGAACCGGGGAGCTGTTTTTT. It yields the protein CASSLGQGARTGELFF.

This clonotype was seen many times. The J gene is TRBJ1-1, the V gene TRBV12-3 or TRBV12-4; D is perhaps TRBD1 (6 bases). V was trimmed by 0 bases and J by 9 bases, leaving 8 bases between them. The CDR3 is made up of 12 amino acids. The CDR3 is CASSLATGQAFF. The CDR3 nucleotides read TGTGCCAGCAGTTTAGCGACAGGACAAGCTTTCTTT.

V usage is TRBV3-1 and J usage is TRBJ1-1; D remains ambiguous. The germline V gene encodes CDR1 LGHDT and CDR2 YNNKEL (reference sequence). The CDR3 totals 13 residues. V was shortened by 2 bases and J by 1 base, with 5 bases between the two germline ends. CDR3 loop: CASSQSQNTEAFF. Written as DNA, the CDR3 is TGTGCCAGCAGCCAAAGCCAGAACACTGAAGCTTTCTTT.

This clonotype was counted between two and nine times. The chain couples TRBV24-1 to TRBJ2-3; D perhaps matches TRBD2 (6 bases). This CDR3 has 18 amino acids. The V gene lost 4 bases and the J gene lost 1 base, with 20 bases spanning the gap. CDR1 and CDR2 (germline): KGHDR, SFDVKD. DNA of the CDR3: TGTGCCACCAGTGACGCCTCGGGACTCACCTCGGGCACAGATACGCAGTATTTT. Amino acids: CATSDASGLTSGTDTQYF.

This clonotype was seen more than once but under ten times. DNA of the CDR3: TGTGCCAGCAGTTTAGCGCCGGGCGCGGGGGCCAGAAGCTCCTACAATGAGCAGTTCTTC. As protein: CASSLAPGAGARSSYNEQFF. The V call is TRBV12-3 or TRBV12-4, the J call TRBJ2-1, with D possibly matching TRBD2 (7 bases). Trimming shortened V by 0 bases and J by 0 bases, and 21 bases separated the two germline ends. The CDR3 runs to 20 residues.

V and J are TRBV6-1 and TRBJ2-1, with D perhaps matching TRBD1 (5 bases). CDR3 length: 14 amino acids. Germline assignment: CDR1 MNHNS and CDR2 SASEGT. The germline V and J ends were trimmed by 7 bases and 3 bases, with 13 bases remaining between them. The DNA of the CDR3 is TGTGCCAGCATCGACGCAGGGAACTACAATGAGCAGTTCTTC. Its protein is CASIDAGNYNEQFF.

The chain uses TRBV7-2 and TRBJ2-3; D is uncertain. The V gene's germline CDR1 is SGHTA and CDR2 FQGNSA. With 3 bases removed from V and 4 bases from J, the gap between germline ends came to 11 bases. The CDR3 length is 14 residues. The CDR3 DNA sequence: TGTGCCAGCAGCTTTGCTCAGTCCCCAGATACGCAGTATTTT. It is translated as CASSFAQSPDTQYF.

This chain uses TRBV7-6 with TRBJ2-7; either TRBD1 or TRBD2 may supply D (5 bases each). Between the trimmed V and J ends, which lost 6 bases and 0 bases, there was a span of 15 bases. CDR1 SGHVS and CDR2 FNYEAQ come from the germline V gene. The CDR3 sequence is 15 residues long. The CDR3 is CASSLLGELSYEQYF. The CDR3 DNA reads TGTGCCAGCAGTCTTTTGGGGGAGCTCTCCTACGAGCAGTACTTC.

The chain is built from TRBV6-1 and TRBJ2-5; tentatively, D is TRBD1 (6 bases). Trimming left V 5 bases short and J 2 bases short, with 12 bases between. The CDR3 consists of 14 residues. Germline loops: CDR1 MNHNS, CDR2 SASEGT. The CDR3 reads CASSPSRGQETQYF. The CDR3 nucleotides read TGTGCCAGCAGTCCCTCTAGGGGGCAAGAGACCCAGTACTTC.

V gene TRBV19 combines with J gene TRBJ1-2; 8 bases agree with TRBD1. Germline loops: CDR1 LNHDA, CDR2 SQIVND (reference sequence). J gave up 8 bases and V 6 bases, and 11 bases lay outside the gene matches. The CDR3 totals 14 residues. The CDR3 DNA is TGTGCCAGTAGACCGGGACAGGTAATCTCCGGCTACACCTTC. This translates into CASRPGQVISGYTF.

This clonotype was seen more than once but under ten times. The V gene is TRBV20-1, the J gene TRBJ2-7; 11 bases align to TRBD2. Germline CDR1 DFQATT, CDR2 SNEGSKA (reference sequence). The CDR3 has 14 residues. The J segment lost 4 bases and the V segment lost 6 bases, leaving 8 bases of the junction unmatched. Written as DNA, the CDR3 is TGCAGTGCAAAACTAGCGGGAGCGCGGTACGAGCAGTACTTC. It translates to CSAKLAGARYEQYF.

In this sample, this clonotype turned up once. The chain joins TRBV24-1 to TRBJ2-1; 11 nucleotides match TRBD1. This CDR3 has 13 amino acids. With 4 bases clipped from V and 9 bases from J, the junction kept 1 base outside the gene matches. Germline CDR1 and CDR2: KGHDR and SFDVKD. The CDR3 sequence: CATSEGQGVEQFF. CDR3 in DNA: TGTGCCACCAGTGAGGGACAGGGGGTTGAGCAGTTCTTC.

This chain connects TRBV4-1 to TRBJ2-3, with 11 bases identical to TRBD2. Unmatched junction bases numbered 18, after V lost 4 bases and J lost 0 bases. This CDR3 region has 21 residues. Looked up from germline, CDR1 is MGHRA and CDR2 is YSYEKL. CDR3 sequence: CASSPTFVAGGLKSSTDTQYF. The CDR3 bases are TGCGCCAGCAGCCCTACCTTTGTAGCGGGGGGGCTTAAATCTAGCACAGATACGCAGTATTTT.

This clonotype was detected a few times. The chain is built from TRBV12-3 or TRBV12-4 and TRBJ2-3; D ambiguous. Trimming left V 3 bases short and J 2 bases short, with 12 bases between. This CDR3 is 15 amino acids long. The CDR3 DNA is TGTGCCAGCAGTTTTGGCGGAAACCCCACAGATACGCAGTATTTT. Translating gives CASSFGGNPTDTQYF.

This sequence joins TRBV6-5 and TRBJ1-3, with 7 bases identical to TRBD1. V trimming: 6 bases; J trimming: 10 bases; junction bases outside the gene matches: 6. Per germline, CDR1 MNHEY and CDR2 SVGAGI. This CDR3 contains 12 residues. CDR3: CASRPGRGTIYF. The CDR3 DNA follows: TGTGCCAGCAGGCCCGGCAGGGGGACCATATATTTT.